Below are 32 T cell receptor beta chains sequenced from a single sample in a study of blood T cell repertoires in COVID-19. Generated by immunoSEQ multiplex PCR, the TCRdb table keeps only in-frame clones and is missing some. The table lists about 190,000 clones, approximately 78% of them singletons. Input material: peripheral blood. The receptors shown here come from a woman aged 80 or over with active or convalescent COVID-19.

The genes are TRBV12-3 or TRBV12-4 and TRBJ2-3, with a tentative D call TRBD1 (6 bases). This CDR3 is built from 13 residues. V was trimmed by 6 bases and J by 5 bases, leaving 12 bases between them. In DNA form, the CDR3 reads TGTGCCAGCAGACCCACAGGGATAGATACGCAGTATTTT. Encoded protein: CASRPTGIDTQYF.

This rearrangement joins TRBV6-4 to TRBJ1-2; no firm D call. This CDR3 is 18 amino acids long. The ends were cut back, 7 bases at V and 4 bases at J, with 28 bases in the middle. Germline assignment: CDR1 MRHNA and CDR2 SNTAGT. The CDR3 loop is CASTPTQFEGSSRYGYTF. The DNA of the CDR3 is TGTGCCAGCACTCCAACCCAGTTCGAGGGTTCCTCCCGCTATGGCTACACCTTC.

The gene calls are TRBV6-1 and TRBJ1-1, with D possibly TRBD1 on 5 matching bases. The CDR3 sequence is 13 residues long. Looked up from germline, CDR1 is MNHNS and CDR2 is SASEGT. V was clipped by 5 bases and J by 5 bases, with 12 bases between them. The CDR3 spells CASSILGGTEAFF. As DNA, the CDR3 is TGTGCCAGCAGTATATTGGGGGGGACTGAAGCTTTCTTT.

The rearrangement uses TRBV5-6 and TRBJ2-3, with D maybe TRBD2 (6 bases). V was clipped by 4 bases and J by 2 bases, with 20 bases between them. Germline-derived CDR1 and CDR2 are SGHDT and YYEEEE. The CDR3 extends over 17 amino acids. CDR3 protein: CASSPLSLRGYTDTQYF. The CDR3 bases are TGTGCCAGCAGCCCATTATCCCTGCGGGGATACACAGATACGCAGTATTTT.

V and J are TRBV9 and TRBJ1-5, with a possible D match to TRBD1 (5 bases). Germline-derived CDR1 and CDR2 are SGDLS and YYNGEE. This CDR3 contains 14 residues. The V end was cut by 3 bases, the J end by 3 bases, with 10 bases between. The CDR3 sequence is CASSAGGNNQPQHF. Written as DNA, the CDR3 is TGTGCCAGCAGCGCCGGGGGTAACAATCAGCCCCAGCATTTT.

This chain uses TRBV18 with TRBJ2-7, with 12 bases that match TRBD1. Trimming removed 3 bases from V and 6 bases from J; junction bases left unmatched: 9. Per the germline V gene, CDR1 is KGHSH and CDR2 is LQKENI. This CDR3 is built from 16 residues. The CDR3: CASSPTGTGGLSEQYF. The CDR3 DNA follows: TGTGCCAGCTCACCCACCGGGACAGGGGGCCTCTCCGAGCAGTACTTC.

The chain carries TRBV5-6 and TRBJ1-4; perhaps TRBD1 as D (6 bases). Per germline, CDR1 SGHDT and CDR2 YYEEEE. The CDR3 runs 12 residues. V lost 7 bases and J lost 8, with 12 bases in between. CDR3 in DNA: TGTGCCAGCTCCAGGGGAGCCGAAAAACTGTTTTTT. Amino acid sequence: CASSRGAEKLFF.

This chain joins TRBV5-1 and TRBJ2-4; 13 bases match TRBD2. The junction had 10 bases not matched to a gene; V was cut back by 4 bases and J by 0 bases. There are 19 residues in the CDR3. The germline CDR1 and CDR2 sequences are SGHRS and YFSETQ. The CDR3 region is CASSPLGTSGVQAKNIQYF. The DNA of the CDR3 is TGCGCCAGCAGCCCCCTGGGGACTAGCGGGGTTCAAGCCAAAAACATTCAGTACTTC.

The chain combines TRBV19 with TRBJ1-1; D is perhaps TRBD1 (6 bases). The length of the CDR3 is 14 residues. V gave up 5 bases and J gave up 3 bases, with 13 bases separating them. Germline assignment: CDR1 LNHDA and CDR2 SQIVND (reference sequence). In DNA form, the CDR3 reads TGTGCCAGTAGTCCATGGGGGCGCGACACTGAAGCTTTCTTT. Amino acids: CASSPWGRDTEAFF.

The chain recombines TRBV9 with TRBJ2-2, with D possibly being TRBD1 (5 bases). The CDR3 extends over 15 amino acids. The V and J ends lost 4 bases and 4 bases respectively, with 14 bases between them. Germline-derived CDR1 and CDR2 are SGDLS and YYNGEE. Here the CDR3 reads CASSTQGLSTGELFF. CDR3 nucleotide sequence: TGTGCCAGCAGCACCCAGGGATTAAGCACCGGGGAGCTGTTTTTT.

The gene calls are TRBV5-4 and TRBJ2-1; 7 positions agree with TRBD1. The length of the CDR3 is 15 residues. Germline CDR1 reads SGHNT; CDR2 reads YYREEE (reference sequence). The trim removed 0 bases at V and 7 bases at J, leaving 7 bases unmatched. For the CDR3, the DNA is TGTGCCAGCAGCTTGGTTCAGGGGGAGAGTAATGAGCAGTTCTTC. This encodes CASSLVQGESNEQFF.

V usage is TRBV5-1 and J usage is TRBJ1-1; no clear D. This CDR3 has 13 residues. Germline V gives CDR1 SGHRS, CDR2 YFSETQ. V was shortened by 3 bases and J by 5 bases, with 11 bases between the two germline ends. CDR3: CASSSEGMTEAFF. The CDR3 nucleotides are TGCGCCAGCAGCTCTGAGGGAATGACTGAAGCTTTCTTT.

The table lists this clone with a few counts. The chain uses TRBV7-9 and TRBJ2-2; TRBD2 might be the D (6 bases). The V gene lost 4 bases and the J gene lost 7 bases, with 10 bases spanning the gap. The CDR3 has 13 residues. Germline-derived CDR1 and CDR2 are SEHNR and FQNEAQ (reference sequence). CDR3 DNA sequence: TGTGCCAGCAGCTCCCTGGGGGGCGGGGAGCTGTTTTTT. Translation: CASSSLGGGELFF.

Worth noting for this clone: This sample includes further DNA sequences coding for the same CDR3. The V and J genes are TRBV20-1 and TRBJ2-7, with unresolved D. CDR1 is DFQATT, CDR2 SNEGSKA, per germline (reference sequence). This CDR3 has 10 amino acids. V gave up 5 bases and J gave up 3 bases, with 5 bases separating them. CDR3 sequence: CSALRYEQYF. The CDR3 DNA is TGCAGTGCTCTCCGCTACGAGCAGTACTTC.

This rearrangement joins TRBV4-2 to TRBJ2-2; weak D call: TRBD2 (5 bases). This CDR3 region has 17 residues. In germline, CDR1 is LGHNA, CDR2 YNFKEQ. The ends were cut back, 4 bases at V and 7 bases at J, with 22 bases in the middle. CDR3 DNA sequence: TGTGCCAGCAGCCTCCACTCCTCCACTAGTAGCAGCGGGGAGCTGTTTTTT. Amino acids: CASSLHSSTSSSGELFF.

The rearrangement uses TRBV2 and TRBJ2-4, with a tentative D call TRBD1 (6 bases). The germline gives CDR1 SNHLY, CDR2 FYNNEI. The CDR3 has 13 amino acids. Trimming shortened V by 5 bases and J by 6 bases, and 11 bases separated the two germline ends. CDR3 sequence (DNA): TGTGCCAGCAGTCAGACGACAGGAAACATTCAGTACTTC. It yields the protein CASSQTTGNIQYF.

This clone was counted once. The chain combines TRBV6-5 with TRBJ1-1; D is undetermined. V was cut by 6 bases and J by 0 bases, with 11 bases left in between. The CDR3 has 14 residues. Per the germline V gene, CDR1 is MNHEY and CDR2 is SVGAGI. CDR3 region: CASRQHSMNTEAFF. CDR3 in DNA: TGTGCCAGCAGACAACACAGTATGAACACTGAAGCTTTCTTT.

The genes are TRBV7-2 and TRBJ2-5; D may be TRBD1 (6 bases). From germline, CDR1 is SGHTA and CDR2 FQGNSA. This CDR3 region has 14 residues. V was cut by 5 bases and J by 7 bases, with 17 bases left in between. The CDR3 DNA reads TGTGCCAGCAGCCCCAGGGGCGCCACCTGGACCCAGTACTTC. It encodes CASSPRGATWTQYF.

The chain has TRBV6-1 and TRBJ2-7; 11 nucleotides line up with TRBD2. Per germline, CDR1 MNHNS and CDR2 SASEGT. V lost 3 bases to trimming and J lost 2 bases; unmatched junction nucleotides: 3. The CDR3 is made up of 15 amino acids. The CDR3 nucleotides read TGTGCCAGCAGTGAGGGACTAGCGGATACCTACGAGCAGTACTTC. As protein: CASSEGLADTYEQYF.

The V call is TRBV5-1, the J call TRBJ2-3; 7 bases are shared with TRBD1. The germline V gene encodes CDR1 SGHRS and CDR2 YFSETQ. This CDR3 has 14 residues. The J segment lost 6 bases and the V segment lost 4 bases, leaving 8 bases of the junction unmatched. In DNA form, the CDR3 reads TGCGCCAGCAGCGGACGGGACAGCAGCGATACGCAGTATTTT. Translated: CASSGRDSSDTQYF.

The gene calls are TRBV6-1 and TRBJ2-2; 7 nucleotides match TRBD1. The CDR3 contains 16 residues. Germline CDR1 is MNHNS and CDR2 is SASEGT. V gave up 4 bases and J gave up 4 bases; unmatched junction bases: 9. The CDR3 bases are TGTGCCAGCAGTGTACTACAGGGGACGATCACCGGGGAGCTGTTTTTT. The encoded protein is CASSVLQGTITGELFF.

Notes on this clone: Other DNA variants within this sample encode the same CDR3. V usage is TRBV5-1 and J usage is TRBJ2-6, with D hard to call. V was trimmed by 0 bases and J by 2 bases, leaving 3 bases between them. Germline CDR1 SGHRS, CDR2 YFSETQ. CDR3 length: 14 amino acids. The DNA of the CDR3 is TGCGCCAGCAGCTTGGCCGCTGGGGCCAACGTCCTGACTTTC. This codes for CASSLAAGANVLTF. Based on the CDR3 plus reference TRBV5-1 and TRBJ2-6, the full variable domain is KAGVTQTPRYLIKTRGQQVTLSCSPISGHRSVSWYQQTPGQGLQFLFEYFSETQRNKGNFPGRFSGRQFSNSRSEMNVSTLELGDSALYLCASSLAAGANVLTFGAGSRLTVL.

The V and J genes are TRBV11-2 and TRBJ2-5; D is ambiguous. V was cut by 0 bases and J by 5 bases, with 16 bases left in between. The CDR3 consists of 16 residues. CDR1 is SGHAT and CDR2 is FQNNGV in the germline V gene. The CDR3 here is CASSLDGAQTGETQYF. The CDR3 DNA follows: TGTGCCAGCAGCTTAGATGGTGCCCAGACTGGCGAGACCCAGTACTTC.

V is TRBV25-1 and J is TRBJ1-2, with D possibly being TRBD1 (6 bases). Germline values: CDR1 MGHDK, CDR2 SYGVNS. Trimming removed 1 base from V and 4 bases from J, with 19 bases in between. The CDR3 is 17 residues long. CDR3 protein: CASSEFGVWGQVYGYTF. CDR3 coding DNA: TGTGCCAGCAGTGAATTCGGCGTTTGGGGGCAGGTCTATGGCTACACCTTC.

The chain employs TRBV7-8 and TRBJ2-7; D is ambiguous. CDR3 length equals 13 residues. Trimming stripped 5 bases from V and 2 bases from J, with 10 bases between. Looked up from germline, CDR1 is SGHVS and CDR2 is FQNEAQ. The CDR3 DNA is TGTGCCAGCAGCAGCGCGGTTGCCTACGAGCAGTACTTC. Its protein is CASSSAVAYEQYF.

This chain's CDR3 is CASSSAGNEQYF. The DNA of the CDR3 is TGCGCCAGCAGCTCCGCCGGGAACGAGCAGTACTTC. This sequence joins TRBV5-1 and TRBJ2-7; D might be TRBD2 (5 bases). V was shortened by 3 bases and J by 5 bases, with 9 bases between the two germline ends. Germline V lookup: CDR1 SGHRS, CDR2 YFSETQ. CDR3 length: 12 residues.

CDR3 in DNA: TGTGCCAGCAATCCACTAGCGTCGAATGAGCAGTTCTTC. Translating it yields CASNPLASNEQFF. The chain links TRBV27 to TRBJ2-1; 7 bases agree with TRBD2. Looked up from germline, CDR1 is MNHEY and CDR2 is SMNVEV (reference sequence). V trimming: 7 bases; J trimming: 7 bases; junction bases outside the gene matches: 7. The CDR3 covers 13 residues.

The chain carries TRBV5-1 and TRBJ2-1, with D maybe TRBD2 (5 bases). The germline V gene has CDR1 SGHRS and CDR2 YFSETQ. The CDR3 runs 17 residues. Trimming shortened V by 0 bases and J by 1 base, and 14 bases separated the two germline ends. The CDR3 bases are TGCGCCAGCAGCTTGGTCGGGGTAACCTATTCCTACAATGAGCAGTTCTTC. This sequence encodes CASSLVGVTYSYNEQFF.

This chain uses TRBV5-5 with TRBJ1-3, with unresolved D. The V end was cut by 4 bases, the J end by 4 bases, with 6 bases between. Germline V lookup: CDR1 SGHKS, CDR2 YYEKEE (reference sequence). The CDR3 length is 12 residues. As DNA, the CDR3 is TGTGCCAGCAGCCATCAAGGAAACACCATATATTTT. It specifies CASSHQGNTIYF.

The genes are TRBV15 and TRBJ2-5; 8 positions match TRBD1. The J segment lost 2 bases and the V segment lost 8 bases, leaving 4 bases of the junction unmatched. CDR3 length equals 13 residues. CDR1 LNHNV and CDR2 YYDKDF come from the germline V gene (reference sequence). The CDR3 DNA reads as TGTGCCACCCGAGGACAGGGACAAGAGACCCAGTACTTC. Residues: CATRGQGQETQYF. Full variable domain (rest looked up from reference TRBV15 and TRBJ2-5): DAMVIQNPRYQVTQFGKPVTLSCSQTLNHNVMYWYQQKSSQAPKLLFHYYDKDFNNEADTPDNFQSRRPNTSFCFLDIRSPGLGDTAMYLCATRGQGQETQYFGPGTRLLVL.

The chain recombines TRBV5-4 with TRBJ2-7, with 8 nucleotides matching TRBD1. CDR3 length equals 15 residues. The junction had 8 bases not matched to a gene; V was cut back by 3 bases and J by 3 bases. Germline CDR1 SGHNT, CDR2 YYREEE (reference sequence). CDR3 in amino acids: CASSSPQGANYEQYF. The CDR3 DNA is TGTGCCAGCAGCTCCCCCCAGGGGGCAAACTACGAGCAGTACTTC.

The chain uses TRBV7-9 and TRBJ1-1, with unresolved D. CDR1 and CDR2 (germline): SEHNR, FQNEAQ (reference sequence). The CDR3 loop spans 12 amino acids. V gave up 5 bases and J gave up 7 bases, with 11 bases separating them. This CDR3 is CASSPYSGEAFF. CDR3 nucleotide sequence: TGTGCCAGCAGCCCCTATTCGGGTGAAGCTTTCTTT.